This TCR beta chain was identified during a study of T cell responses to AZD1222 COVID-19 vaccine. Study information: Pooling was applied to second doses at about 4 or about 12 weeks.

Germline V gene lookup returns CDR1 MNHEY and CDR2 SVGAGI. V was pared by 2 bases and J by 2 bases, with 10 bases between. The CDR3 extends over 14 amino acids. This table comes from immunoSEQ multiplex PCR, and its TCRdb copy is limited to in-frame clones, with some not included. The data hold 72,000 or so clones, with roughly 85% observed a single time. This clone was counted a few times. This chain connects TRBV6-5 to TRBJ2-7, with D possibly called TRBD1 or TRBD2 (6 bases each). Sequences were derived from peripheral blood, sampled on day 0 of AZD1222 vaccination. The source of this sequence is an adult in good health. The CDR3 DNA sequence: TGTGCCAGCAGTTACGGAGGGGGGACCTACGAGCAGTACTTC. It specifies CASSYGGGTYEQYF.